A single sample is the source of the 21 T cell receptor beta chains below, sequenced in a study of T cell repertoires in cytomegalovirus infection (dated by TCRdb to the late 2010s). TCRdb lists the instrument as Illumina HiSeq 1500. The public reads were reanalyzed by TCRdb: fastp trimming at Q25, MiXCR alignment, in-frame beta chains only. Records with the same CDR3 protein are collapsed into one entry carrying the most frequent genes and DNA. The sample table contains approximately 1,000,000 distinct CDR3 sequences; only one count was recorded for around 32% of them. The ten biggest clones cover 13% of the sample. These TCRs' antigens remain unknown. According to the study, the label for this sample's treatment or condition signals: in vitro stimulation with specific CMV peptide epitopes to enrich CMV-specific T cells. Material: cultured CD8+ T cells from PBMCs, obtained from culture after CMV antigen stimulation. These receptors were obtained from a human donor in good health (CMV status not recorded). Some clones in this sample may be carry-over from other donors' samples.

This clonotype was detected a few times. J is TRBJ2-3 and V is TRBV27; 12 nucleotides agree with TRBD1. This CDR3 is built from 16 residues. Germline assignment: CDR1 MNHEY and CDR2 SMNVEV (reference sequence). Germline trimming cut 4 bases from V and 6 bases from J; bases unmatched to any gene: 8. CDR3 region: CASSYPGTGGSDTQYF. The CDR3 DNA is TGTGCCAGCAGTTACCCCGGGACAGGGGGCTCGGATACGCAGTATTTT.

The gene calls are TRBV4-3 and TRBJ2-4; perhaps TRBD2 as D (6 bases). The V gene's germline CDR1 is LGHNA and CDR2 YSLEER. The CDR3 runs to 14 residues. Trimming stripped 0 bases from V and 8 bases from J, with 11 bases between. CDR3 sequence reads: CASSQESGEDIQYF. The DNA of the CDR3 is TGCGCCAGCAGCCAAGAGTCCGGGGAGGACATTCAGTACTTC.

The genes are TRBV29-1 and TRBJ2-7; D call uncertain. The CDR3 totals 13 residues. Between the trimmed V and J ends, which lost 4 bases and 1 base, there was a span of 11 bases. CDR1 is SQVTM, CDR2 ANQGSEA, per germline. DNA of the CDR3: TGCAGCGTTGTATGGCAGGAGTCCTACGAGCAGTACTTC. It specifies CSVVWQESYEQYF.

This clonotype appeared a single time. This rearrangement joins TRBV2 to TRBJ2-5, with 7 bases that match TRBD2. V trimming: 3 bases; J trimming: 9 bases; junction bases outside the gene matches: 7. Germline V CDR1 and CDR2: SNHLY, FYNNEI. The CDR3 sequence is 13 residues long. The CDR3 is CASSDGDGGAQYF. In DNA, the CDR3 is TGTGCCAGCAGTGACGGGGATGGGGGGGCCCAGTACTTC.

A few counts support this clonotype. The chain employs TRBV6-6 and TRBJ2-3; perhaps TRBD1 as D (5 bases). Germline V gene sequence: CDR1 MNHNY, CDR2 SVGAGI (reference sequence). The CDR3 totals 15 residues. V lost 6 bases and J lost 2, with 15 bases in between. Here the CDR3 DNA reads TGTGCCAGCAGCCTTATACAGGCGGTCACAGATACGCAGTATTTT. As protein: CASSLIQAVTDTQYF.

This clonotype was observed a few times. The genes are TRBV4-3 and TRBJ2-1; D remains ambiguous. The germline V gene encodes CDR1 LGHNA and CDR2 YSLEER. V was pared by 2 bases and J by 5 bases, with 7 bases between. The CDR3 is 13 residues long. The CDR3 region is CASSQTDHNEQFF. The CDR3, as DNA: TGCGCCAGCAGCCAAACGGACCACAATGAGCAGTTCTTC.

The chain employs TRBV27 and TRBJ2-2; possible D gene TRBD2, 6 bases. The CDR3 has 16 amino acids. The ends were cut back, 6 bases at V and 7 bases at J, with 21 bases in the middle. Germline CDR1 is MNHEY and CDR2 is SMNVEV (reference sequence). The CDR3 DNA is TGTGCCAGCAGCCGTTTCGGGGGACGTACGGGCGGGGAGCTGTTTTTT. Translating gives CASSRFGGRTGGELFF.

The genes are TRBV6-2 or TRBV6-3 and TRBJ2-7, with a weak D call TRBD1 (6 bases). This CDR3 spans 15 amino acids. Between the trimmed V and J ends, which lost 0 bases and 2 bases, there was a span of 11 bases. Germline assignment: CDR1 MNHEY and CDR2 SVGEGT. The CDR3 sequence: CASSYSKTGTYEQYF. The CDR3 region has the DNA TGTGCCAGCAGTTACTCGAAGACAGGTACCTACGAGCAGTACTTC.

J is TRBJ2-3 and V is TRBV23-1, with 7 bases matching TRBD1. TRBV23-1 is an open reading frame whose function is uncertain. The V gene end was trimmed by 0 bases and the J gene end by 2 bases; junction bases not matched to a gene: 5. The CDR3 is 16 residues long. Here the CDR3 reads CASSQSEDRSTDTQYF. The CDR3 DNA follows: TGCGCCAGCAGTCAATCGGAGGACAGGTCCACAGATACGCAGTATTTT.

The gene calls are TRBV5-4 and TRBJ2-2; maybe TRBD1 (5 bases). The germline V gene encodes CDR1 SGHNT and CDR2 YYREEE (reference sequence). CDR3 length equals 18 residues. Trimming left V 4 bases short and J 0 bases short, with 19 bases between. The CDR3 nucleotides read TGTGCCAGCAGCCCCGACCCCTCGACAGACTCGAACACCGGGGAGCTGTTTTTT. It codes for CASSPDPSTDSNTGELFF.

V usage is TRBV7-9 and J usage is TRBJ2-3, with D possibly being TRBD2 (5 bases). Trimming pared 5 bases from V and 2 bases from J, leaving 14 bases between. The CDR3 runs 15 residues. Germline loops: CDR1 SEHNR, CDR2 FQNEAQ (reference sequence). For the CDR3, the DNA is TGTGCCAGCAGCCTCCGGGAAGGACCCACAGATACGCAGTATTTT. Protein: CASSLREGPTDTQYF.

This clonotype was seen a handful of times. The genes are TRBV25-1 and TRBJ1-4; tentative D call: TRBD1 (5 bases). Germline assignment: CDR1 MGHDK and CDR2 SYGVNS. The CDR3 length is 15 residues. V was trimmed by 3 bases and J by 7 bases, leaving 15 bases between them. DNA of the CDR3: TGTGCCAGCAGTGACCTCACCGTTGGGGGTGAAAAACTGTTTTTT. This translates into CASSDLTVGGEKLFF.

This clonotype showed up just a few times. This sequence joins TRBV20-1 and TRBJ2-1, with 13 bases fitting TRBD2. CDR3 size: 15 residues. V shed 5 bases, J shed 6 bases, and the junction held 7 bases outside the gene matches. The V gene's germline CDR1 is DFQATT and CDR2 SNEGSKA (reference sequence). The CDR3 DNA reads TGCAGTGCTCCCGGACTAGCGGGGGCCATCAATGAGCAGTTCTTC. As protein: CSAPGLAGAINEQFF.

This clonotype was seen ten or more times. The V gene is TRBV7-2, the J gene TRBJ2-2; 8 bases are a match to TRBD2. This CDR3 has 18 amino acids. The V gene end was trimmed by 0 bases and the J gene end by 4 bases; junction bases not matched to a gene: 10. In germline, CDR1 is SGHTA, CDR2 FQGNSA. CDR3 bases: TGTGCCAGCAGCTTAGCGGGCCTTGCGGGGGGTCTCACCGGGGAGCTGTTTTTT. Amino acids: CASSLAGLAGGLTGELFF.

CDR3 loop: CASITGDGSYGYTF. The CDR3 DNA sequence: TGTGCCAGCATTACAGGGGATGGTAGCTATGGCTACACCTTC. The chain joins TRBV7-9 to TRBJ1-2, with 7 bases fitting TRBD1. This CDR3 is 14 amino acids long. Germline CDR1 and CDR2: SEHNR and FQNEAQ (reference sequence). J gave up 4 bases and V 7 bases, and 9 bases lay outside the gene matches.

This clonotype has more than one count but fewer than ten. The rearrangement joins TRBV13 to TRBJ2-7; 9 bases are a match to TRBD1. V trimming: 4 bases; J trimming: 5 bases; junction bases outside the gene matches: 6. This CDR3 comprises 14 residues. Germline CDR1 and CDR2: PRHDT and FYEKMQ (reference sequence). The CDR3 nucleotides read TGTGCCAGCAGCTCGGGGACAGGGAACCACGAGCAGTACTTC. Translating it yields CASSSGTGNHEQYF.

The chain recombines TRBV4-3 with TRBJ2-5; TRBD2 agrees at 11 bases. The germline CDR1 and CDR2 sequences are LGHNA and YSLEER. Unmatched junction bases numbered 5, after V lost 0 bases and J lost 5 bases. The CDR3 is 16 amino acids. The CDR3 is CASSQETSGEGETQYF. The CDR3 region has the DNA TGCGCCAGCAGCCAAGAGACTAGCGGGGAGGGGGAGACCCAGTACTTC.

The chain joins TRBV7-9 to TRBJ2-5; D remains unclear. Germline CDR1 SEHNR, CDR2 FQNEAQ (reference sequence). This CDR3 is 14 amino acids long. The ends were cut back, 0 bases at V and 1 base at J, with 6 bases in the middle. Written as DNA, the CDR3 is TGTGCCAGCAGCTTAGCCACAGTCCAAGAGACCCAGTACTTC. Translation gives CASSLATVQETQYF.

The chain is built from TRBV5-8 and TRBJ1-2; TRBD1 is a possible D gene (5 bases). This CDR3 has 12 residues. Germline assignment: CDR1 SGHTS and CDR2 YDEGEE. V dropped 10 bases and J dropped 6 bases, with 16 bases sitting between them. DNA for the CDR3: TGTGCCGGTAAAGTCCAGGGCGATGGCTACACCTTC. This codes for CAGKVQGDGYTF.

This clonotype was detected a few times. The chain combines TRBV4-1 with TRBJ1-1; 10 nucleotides align to TRBD1. Germline V lookup: CDR1 MGHRA, CDR2 YSYEKL. After removal of 1 base from V and 1 base from J, the junction contained 3 bases not matched to a gene. The CDR3 has 16 amino acids. CDR3 sequence reads: CASSQGRQGANTEAFF. The CDR3 DNA sequence: TGCGCCAGCAGCCAAGGAAGACAGGGGGCGAACACTGAAGCTTTCTTT.

CDR3 sequence (DNA): TGTGCCAGCAGTCCCTCCATAGGGGCGTTCGCATACGAGCAGTACTTC. Amino acids: CASSPSIGAFAYEQYF. The V gene is TRBV27, the J gene TRBJ2-7, with D tentatively TRBD1 (5 bases). The germline gives CDR1 MNHEY, CDR2 SMNVEV (reference sequence). This CDR3 contains 16 residues. Trimming shortened V by 5 bases and J by 4 bases, and 21 bases separated the two germline ends.